A single sample gave rise to the 8 T cell receptor beta chains below, sequenced in a study of cytomegalovirus exposure and HLA in healthy donors. The study ran its PCR with 60 Vbeta and 13 Jbeta primers. The repertoire was sequenced with immunoSEQ multiplex PCR; TCRdb's copy has only in-frame clones and lacks some. The sample includes some 100,000 clones, about 80% of them seen just once. Sequenced material: PBMCs. The receptor source for this set is a middle-aged man in good health and CMV-seronegative.

This clone was counted a single time. The chain carries TRBV7-8 and TRBJ1-4, with 7 bases identical to TRBD1. V dropped 4 bases and J dropped 2; count of bases not matched to a gene: 1. CDR1 and CDR2 from the germline V gene are SGHVS and FQNEAQ. This CDR3 spans 14 amino acids. The CDR3 loop reads CASSSQGTNEKLFF. In DNA form, the CDR3 reads TGTGCCAGCAGCTCACAGGGGACTAATGAAAAACTGTTTTTT.

The rearrangement uses TRBV5-1 and TRBJ1-4; 7 positions agree with TRBD1. The ends lost 4 bases at V and 4 bases at J; junction bases unmatched: 7. The germline V gene has CDR1 SGHRS and CDR2 YFSETQ. This CDR3 comprises 15 residues. CDR3 nucleotides: TGCGCCAGCAGCGTCGGGACAGCTTATAATGAAAAACTGTTTTTT. Translating it yields CASSVGTAYNEKLFF.

V gene TRBV7-2 combines with J gene TRBJ1-4, with 7 bases matching TRBD1. J lost 2 bases, V lost 4 bases, and 4 bases had no gene match. CDR1 and CDR2 (germline): SGHTA, FQGNSA. The CDR3 extends over 15 amino acids. The CDR3 protein is CASSSGQATNEKLFF. Here the CDR3 DNA reads TGTGCCAGCAGCTCCGGACAGGCCACTAATGAAAAACTGTTTTTT.

The chain couples TRBV28 to TRBJ2-5; D ambiguous. Germline CDR1 MDHEN, CDR2 SYDVKM. The ends were cut back, 3 bases at V and 1 base at J, with 15 bases in the middle. This CDR3 has 16 residues. CDR3 residues: CASSFRPGPIQETQYF. CDR3 coding DNA: TGTGCCAGCAGTTTTCGGCCGGGTCCCATCCAAGAGACCCAGTACTTC.

This clone was picked up one time. This sequence joins TRBV6-1 and TRBJ1-1; 9 bases are shared with TRBD1. The CDR3 is 15 residues long. Germline V gene lookup returns CDR1 MNHNS and CDR2 SASEGT. The J segment lost 5 bases and the V segment lost 5 bases, leaving 9 bases of the junction unmatched. For the CDR3, the DNA is TGTGCCAGCAGTCCAACCGGGACAGGGAAGACTGAAGCTTTCTTT. This encodes CASSPTGTGKTEAFF.

V usage is TRBV7-2 and J usage is TRBJ2-1, with a possible D match to TRBD2 (6 bases). This CDR3 is 14 amino acids long. Trimming took off 5 bases at V and 15 bases at J, with 23 bases between the two ends. CDR1 is SGHTA, CDR2 FQGNSA, per germline. The CDR3 region has the DNA TGTGCCAGCAGCCCCCAGTCGGGGGATCCGACTCTGTTCTTC. Translated, it gives CASSPQSGDPTLFF.

This clone was recorded only once. The chain links TRBV5-1 to TRBJ2-3; D possibly corresponds to TRBD2 (6 bases). The CDR3 is 14 amino acids. The V gene lost 5 bases and the J gene lost 3 bases, with 13 bases spanning the gap. Germline lookup yields CDR1 SGHRS and CDR2 YFSETQ. CDR3 nucleotides: TGCGCCAGCAGGTCGAGGAGGGTGACAGATACGCAGTATTTT. This translates into CASRSRRVTDTQYF. Full variable domain (rest looked up from reference TRBV5-1 and TRBJ2-3): KAGVTQTPRYLIKTRGQQVTLSCSPISGHRSVSWYQQTPGQGLQFLFEYFSETQRNKGNFPGRFSGRQFSNSRSEMNVSTLELGDSALYLCASRSRRVTDTQYFGPGTRLTVL.

The chain employs TRBV6-1 and TRBJ2-5, with 13 bases lining up with TRBD2. The CDR3 is 15 residues long. V lost 8 bases, J lost 4 bases, and 7 bases stayed unmatched. Germline CDR1 reads MNHNS; CDR2 reads SASEGT. CDR3 region: CASRTSGGKGETQYF. CDR3 DNA sequence: TGTGCCAGCCGGACTAGCGGGGGTAAGGGAGAGACCCAGTACTTC.